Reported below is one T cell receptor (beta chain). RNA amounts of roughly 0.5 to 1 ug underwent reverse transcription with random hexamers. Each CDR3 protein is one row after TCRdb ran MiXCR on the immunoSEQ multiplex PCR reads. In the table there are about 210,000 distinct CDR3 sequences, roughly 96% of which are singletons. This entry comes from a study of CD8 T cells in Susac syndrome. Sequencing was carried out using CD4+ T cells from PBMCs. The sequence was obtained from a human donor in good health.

The CDR3 region is CATSRGRGQSGYTF. CDR3 bases: TGTGCCACCAGCAGGGGACGGGGACAGTCCGGCTACACCTTC. The rearrangement uses TRBV15 and TRBJ1-2, with TRBD1 matching 7 bases. The CDR3 spans 14 residues. The trim removed 3 bases at V and 8 bases at J, leaving 9 bases unmatched. Germline assignment: CDR1 LNHNV and CDR2 YYDKDF (reference sequence).